Shown below are 15 T cell receptor beta chains from a single sample sequenced in a study of CD8 T cells in Susac syndrome. RNA totalling about 0.45 to 1 ug underwent reverse transcription with random hexamers. A single record per CDR3 protein comes from TCRdb applying MiXCR to the immunoSEQ multiplex PCR reads. The table records about 200,000 distinct CDR3 sequences, about 96% of them present only once. Material: CD4+ T cells from PBMCs. The origin of the receptors is a human donor with multiple sclerosis.

This chain uses TRBV29-1 with TRBJ2-7, with 8 bases matching TRBD2. Germline V gives CDR1 SQVTM, CDR2 ANQGSEA. V shed 7 bases, J shed 5 bases, and the junction held 7 bases outside the gene matches. This CDR3 has 12 residues. The CDR3 sequence is CSGYTSGDEQYF. CDR3 DNA sequence: TGCAGCGGGTACACTAGCGGAGACGAGCAGTACTTC.

The chain couples TRBV18 to TRBJ1-2, with D unresolved. This CDR3 spans 14 amino acids. V was shortened by 0 bases and J by 3 bases, with 8 bases between the two germline ends. CDR1 and CDR2 (germline): KGHSH, LQKENI. Here the CDR3 DNA reads TGTGCCAGCTCACCACCTAACAGCCACTATGGCTACACCTTC. Its translation: CASSPPNSHYGYTF.

This clonotype was found once. The CDR3 sequence: CSVPRGAGDTDTQYF. For the CDR3, the DNA is TGCAGCGTCCCCAGGGGAGCGGGGGACACAGATACGCAGTATTTT. The chain combines TRBV29-1 with TRBJ2-3, with TRBD2 matching over 8 bases. Unmatched junction bases numbered 10, after V lost 6 bases and J lost 2 bases. The CDR3 length is 15 residues. Germline assignment: CDR1 SQVTM and CDR2 ANQGSEA.

CDR3 DNA sequence: TGCGCCAGCAGCTTGGAGGGCAACTCCTACGAGCAGTACTTC. It is translated as CASSLEGNSYEQYF. V and J are TRBV5-1 and TRBJ2-7; no reliable D call. V gave up 0 bases and J gave up 0 bases, with 7 bases separating them. The length of the CDR3 is 14 residues. Germline CDR1 SGHRS, CDR2 YFSETQ.

The V and J genes are TRBV20-1 and TRBJ1-2, with D perhaps matching TRBD1 (5 bases). The CDR3 totals 12 residues. Per germline, CDR1 DFQATT and CDR2 SNEGSKA (reference sequence). V lost 6 bases, J lost 10 bases, and 18 bases lay in between. The CDR3 region is CSATGGVWAYTF. In DNA, the CDR3 is TGCAGTGCGACCGGGGGAGTGTGGGCCTACACCTTC.

The chain joins TRBV5-1 to TRBJ2-1; D is unresolved. This CDR3 contains 13 residues. Per the germline V gene, CDR1 is SGHRS and CDR2 is YFSETQ. The V gene lost 3 bases and the J gene lost 5 bases, with 9 bases spanning the gap. The CDR3: CASSSGPNNEQFF. For the CDR3, the DNA is TGCGCCAGCAGCTCCGGACCGAACAATGAGCAGTTCTTC.

The chain carries TRBV20-1 and TRBJ2-1; D possibly corresponds to TRBD2 (5 bases). Trimming pared 0 bases from V and 7 bases from J, leaving 22 bases between. This CDR3 contains 17 residues. Germline CDR1 is DFQATT and CDR2 is SNEGSKA (reference sequence). For the CDR3, the DNA is TGCAGTGCTAGAGATCTCGGACTCCCTCTTGGTGGTAATGAGCAGTTCTTC. It specifies CSARDLGLPLGGNEQFF.

V usage is TRBV4-1 and J usage is TRBJ1-2; the D is unclear. Looked up from germline, CDR1 is MGHRA and CDR2 is YSYEKL. This CDR3 comprises 13 residues. V shed 3 bases and J shed 8 bases, with 13 bases lying between them. For the CDR3, the DNA is TGCGCCAGCAGCCAGCGGGCCGCGGGGGGCTACACCTTC. Protein: CASSQRAAGGYTF.

V usage is TRBV20-1 and J usage is TRBJ2-7; 9 bases map to TRBD2. The CDR3 runs 13 residues. In germline, CDR1 is DFQATT, CDR2 SNEGSKA (reference sequence). V lost 6 bases and J lost 6; bases outside the gene matches: 9. The CDR3 loop reads CSAGRSGGVEQYF. DNA of the CDR3: TGCAGTGCGGGTCGTAGCGGGGGTGTCGAGCAGTACTTC.

The chain has TRBV6-1 and TRBJ2-3, with 8 positions matching TRBD2. Per germline, CDR1 MNHNS and CDR2 SASEGT. The CDR3 runs 16 residues. V lost 8 bases and J lost 4; bases outside the gene matches: 14. CDR3 loop: CASYSQSGGAADTQYF. The DNA for the CDR3 is TGTGCCAGCTACTCCCAGTCCGGGGGGGCCGCAGATACGCAGTATTTT.

The genes are TRBV14 and TRBJ2-3, with D hard to call. Germline CDR1 and CDR2: SGHDN and FVKESK. This CDR3 is 14 amino acids long. V was cut by 6 bases and J by 5 bases, with 15 bases left in between. The CDR3, as DNA: TGTGCCAGCAGTCCAGGACCCTTTAGAGATACGCAGTATTTT. Its translation: CASSPGPFRDTQYF.

Only one count was recorded for this clonotype. The chain joins TRBV7-6 to TRBJ2-1; no clear D. With 2 bases removed from V and 5 bases from J, the gap between germline ends came to 7 bases. This CDR3 is built from 13 residues. CDR1 is SGHVS, CDR2 FNYEAQ, per germline. CDR3 in DNA: TGTGCCAGCAGCTTACGTTGGGACAATGAGCAGTTCTTC. Amino acids: CASSLRWDNEQFF.

The J gene is TRBJ1-2, the V gene TRBV6-5, with D perhaps matching TRBD1 (5 bases). V lost 2 bases to trimming and J lost 4 bases, with 8 bases between them. Germline CDR1 and CDR2: MNHEY and SVGAGI. This CDR3 has 13 amino acids. The CDR3 DNA sequence: TGTGCCAGCAGTTACGAGGGGACCTATGGCTACACCTTC. It codes for CASSYEGTYGYTF.

The chain combines TRBV24-1 with TRBJ2-1, with 8 bases matching TRBD2. Trimming cost V 3 bases and J 6 bases; bases outside gene matches: 6. The CDR3 totals 15 residues. CDR1 KGHDR and CDR2 SFDVKD come from the germline V gene. The CDR3 protein is CATSDPSGGGNEQFF. In DNA, the CDR3 is TGTGCCACCAGTGATCCGAGCGGGGGTGGCAATGAGCAGTTCTTC.

The J gene is TRBJ2-5, the V gene TRBV5-1; 8 bases are shared with TRBD2. The CDR3 is 15 residues long. After removal of 4 bases from V and 1 base from J, the junction contained 6 bases not matched to a gene. CDR1 and CDR2 (germline): SGHRS, YFSETQ. The chain's CDR3 is CASSGYSGVQETQYF. The CDR3 DNA reads TGCGCCAGCAGCGGGTATAGCGGGGTCCAAGAGACCCAGTACTTC.